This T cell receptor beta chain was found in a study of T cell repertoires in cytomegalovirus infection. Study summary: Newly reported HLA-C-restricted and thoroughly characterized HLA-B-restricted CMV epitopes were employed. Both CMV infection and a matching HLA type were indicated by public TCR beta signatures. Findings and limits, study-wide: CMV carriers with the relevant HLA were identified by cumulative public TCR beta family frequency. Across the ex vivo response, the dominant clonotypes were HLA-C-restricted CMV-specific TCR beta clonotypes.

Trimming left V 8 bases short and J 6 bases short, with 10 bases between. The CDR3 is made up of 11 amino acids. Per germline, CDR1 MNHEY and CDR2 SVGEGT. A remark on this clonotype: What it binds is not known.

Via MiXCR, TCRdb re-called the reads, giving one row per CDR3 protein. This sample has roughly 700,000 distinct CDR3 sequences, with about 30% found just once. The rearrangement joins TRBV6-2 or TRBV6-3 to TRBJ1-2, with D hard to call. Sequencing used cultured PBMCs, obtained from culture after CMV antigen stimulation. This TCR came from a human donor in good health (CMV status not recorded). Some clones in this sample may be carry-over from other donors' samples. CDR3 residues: CASGPRHGYTF. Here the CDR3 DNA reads TGTGCCAGCGGCCCACGTCATGGCTACACCTTC.